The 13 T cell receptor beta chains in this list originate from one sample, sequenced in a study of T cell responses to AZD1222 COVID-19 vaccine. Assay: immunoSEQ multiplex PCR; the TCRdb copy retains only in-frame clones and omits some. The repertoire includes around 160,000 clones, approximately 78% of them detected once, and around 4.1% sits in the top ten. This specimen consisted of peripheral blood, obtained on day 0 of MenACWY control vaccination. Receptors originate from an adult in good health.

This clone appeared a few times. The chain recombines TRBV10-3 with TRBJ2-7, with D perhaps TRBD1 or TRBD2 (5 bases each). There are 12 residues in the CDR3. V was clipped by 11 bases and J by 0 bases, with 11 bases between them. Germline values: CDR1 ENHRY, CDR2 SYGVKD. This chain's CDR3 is CAGGESSYEQYF. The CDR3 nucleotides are TGTGCCGGGGGAGAAAGCTCCTACGAGCAGTACTTC.

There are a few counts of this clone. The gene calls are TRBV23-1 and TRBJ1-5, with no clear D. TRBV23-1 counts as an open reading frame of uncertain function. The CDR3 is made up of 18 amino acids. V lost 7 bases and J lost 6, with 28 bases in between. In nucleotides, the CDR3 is TGCGCCAGCAATCCGCCCCGAGGAGTGCCCTTAGGTGGTCAGCCCCAGCATTTT. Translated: CASNPPRGVPLGGQPQHF.

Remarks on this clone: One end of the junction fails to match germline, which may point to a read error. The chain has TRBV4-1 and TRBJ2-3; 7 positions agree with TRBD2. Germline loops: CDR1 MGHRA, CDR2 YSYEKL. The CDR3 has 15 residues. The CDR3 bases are TGCGCCAGCAGCCAAGTGGCGGGAGTTGGCGGTACGCTTTCTTTT. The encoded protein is CASSQVAGVGGTLSF.

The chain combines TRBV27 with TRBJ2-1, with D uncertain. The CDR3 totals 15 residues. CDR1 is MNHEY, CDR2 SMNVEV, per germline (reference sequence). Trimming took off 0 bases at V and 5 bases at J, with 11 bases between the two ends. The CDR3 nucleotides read TGTGCCAGCAGTTTATCGGCTAGTTCCCACAATGAGCAGTTCTTC. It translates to CASSLSASSHNEQFF.

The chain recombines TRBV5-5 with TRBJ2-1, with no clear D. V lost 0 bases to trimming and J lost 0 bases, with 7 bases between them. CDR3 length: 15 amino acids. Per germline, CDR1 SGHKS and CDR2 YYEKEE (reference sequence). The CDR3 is CASSLGGSSYNEQFF. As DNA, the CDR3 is TGTGCCAGCAGCTTGGGGGGAAGCTCCTACAATGAGCAGTTCTTC.

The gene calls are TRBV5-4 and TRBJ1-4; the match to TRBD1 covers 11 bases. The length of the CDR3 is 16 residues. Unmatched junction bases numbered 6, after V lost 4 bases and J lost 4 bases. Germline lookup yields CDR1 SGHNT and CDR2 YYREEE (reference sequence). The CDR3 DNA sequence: TGTGCCAGCAGCCTAGGACAGGGGGCGAATAATGAAAAACTGTTTTTT. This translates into CASSLGQGANNEKLFF.

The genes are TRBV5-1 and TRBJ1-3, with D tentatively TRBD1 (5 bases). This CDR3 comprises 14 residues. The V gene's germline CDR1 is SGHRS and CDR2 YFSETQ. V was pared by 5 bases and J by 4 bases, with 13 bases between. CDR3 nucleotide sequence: TGCGCCAGCAGGGGGGGACCGTCCGGAAACACCATATATTTT. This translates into CASRGGPSGNTIYF.

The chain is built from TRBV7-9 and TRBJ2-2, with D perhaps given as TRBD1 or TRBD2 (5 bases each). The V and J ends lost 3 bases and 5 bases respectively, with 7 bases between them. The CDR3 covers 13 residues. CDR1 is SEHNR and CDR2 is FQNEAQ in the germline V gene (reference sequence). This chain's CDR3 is CASSFRETGELFF. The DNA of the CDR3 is TGTGCCAGCAGCTTCAGGGAGACCGGGGAGCTGTTTTTT.

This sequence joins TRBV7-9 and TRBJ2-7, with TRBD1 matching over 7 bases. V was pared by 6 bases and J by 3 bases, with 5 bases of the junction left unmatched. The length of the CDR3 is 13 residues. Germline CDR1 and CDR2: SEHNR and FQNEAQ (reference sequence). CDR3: CASSRTGIYEQYF. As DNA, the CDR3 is TGTGCCAGCAGTCGGACAGGTATCTACGAGCAGTACTTC.

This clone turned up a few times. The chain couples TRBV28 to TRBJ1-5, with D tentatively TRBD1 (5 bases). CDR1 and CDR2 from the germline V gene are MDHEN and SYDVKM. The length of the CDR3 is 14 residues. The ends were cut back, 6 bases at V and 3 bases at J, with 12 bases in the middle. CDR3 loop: CASSQGGDNQPQHF. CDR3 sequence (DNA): TGTGCCAGCAGCCAGGGCGGAGACAATCAGCCCCAGCATTTT.

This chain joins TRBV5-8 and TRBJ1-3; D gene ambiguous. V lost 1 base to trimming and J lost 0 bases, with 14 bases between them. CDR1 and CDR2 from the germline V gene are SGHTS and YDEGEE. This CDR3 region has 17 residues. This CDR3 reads CASSLSPPLYSGNTIYF. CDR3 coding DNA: TGTGCCAGCAGCTTGAGTCCACCCCTATACTCTGGAAACACCATATATTTT.

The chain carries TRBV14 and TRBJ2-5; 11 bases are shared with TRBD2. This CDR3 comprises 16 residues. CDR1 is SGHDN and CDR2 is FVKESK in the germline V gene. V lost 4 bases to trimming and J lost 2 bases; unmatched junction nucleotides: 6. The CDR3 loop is CASSLLASGGQETQYF. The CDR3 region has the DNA TGTGCCAGCAGCCTCCTTGCTAGCGGGGGGCAAGAGACCCAGTACTTC.

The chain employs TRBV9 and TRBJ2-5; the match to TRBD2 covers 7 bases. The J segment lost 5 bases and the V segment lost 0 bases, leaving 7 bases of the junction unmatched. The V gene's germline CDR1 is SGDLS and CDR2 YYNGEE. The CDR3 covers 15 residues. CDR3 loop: CASSVDGGRVETQYF. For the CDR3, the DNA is TGTGCCAGCAGCGTAGATGGGGGGAGGGTGGAGACCCAGTACTTC.